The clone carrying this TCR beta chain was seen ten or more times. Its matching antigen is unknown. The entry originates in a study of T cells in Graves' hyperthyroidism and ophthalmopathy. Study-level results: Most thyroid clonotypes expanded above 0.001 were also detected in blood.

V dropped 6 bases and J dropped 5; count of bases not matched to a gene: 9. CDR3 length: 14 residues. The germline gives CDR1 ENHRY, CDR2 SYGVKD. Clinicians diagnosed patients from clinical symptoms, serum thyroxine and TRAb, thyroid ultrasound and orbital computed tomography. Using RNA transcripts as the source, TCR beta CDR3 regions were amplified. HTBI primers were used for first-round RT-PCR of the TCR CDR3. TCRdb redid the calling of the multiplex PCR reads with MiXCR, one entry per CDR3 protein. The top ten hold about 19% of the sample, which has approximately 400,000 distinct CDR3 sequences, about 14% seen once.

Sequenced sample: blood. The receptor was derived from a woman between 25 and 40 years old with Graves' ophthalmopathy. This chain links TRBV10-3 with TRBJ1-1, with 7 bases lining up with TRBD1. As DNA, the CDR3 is TGTGCCATCAGCAAAGACAGGGCGAGGACTGAAGCTTTCTTT. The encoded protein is CAISKDRARTEAFF.